This T cell receptor beta chain was found in a study of OX40 agonist ivuxolimab in advanced cancers. V shed 4 bases and J 2 bases; nucleotides not matched to a gene: 14. Germline V gene sequence: CDR1 SQVTM, CDR2 ANQGSEA. This CDR3 is 17 amino acids long. Some clones are missing from TCRdb's copy, which holds only in-frame ones; the method was immunoSEQ multiplex PCR. Of tens of thousands of clones listed, around 84% are singletons. The sequence came from an adult with an advanced solid tumor such as melanoma, head and neck, liver or kidney cancer. V gene TRBV29-1 combines with J gene TRBJ2-5; 9 bases line up with TRBD1. The source material was CD4+ or CD8+ T cells sorted from blood, sampled in a trial of the OX40 agonist ivuxolimab. CDR3 in DNA: TGCAGCGTTGTTAACAGGGACAGGGCCCAATTTCAAGAGACCCAGTACTTC. This translates into CSVVNRDRAQFQETQYF.